A selection of T cell receptor beta chains follows, all from one sample in a study of cytotoxic CD8 clonotypes in ibrutinib-treated CLL. Here immunoSEQ multiplex PCR was the method, and the copy in TCRdb shows in-frame clones only, minus some. The sample comprises 20,000 to 30,000 clones, 68% of which are singletons, and around 28% rests with the top ten. The sample consisted of PBMCs, taken after 24 months of ibrutinib treatment. Receptors originate from a human donor with chronic lymphocytic leukemia. Both conserved end residues are part of each CDR3. Fields, in order: clone size, J gene, V gene, D gene, CDR3 DNA, CDR3 protein. A D gene is named only where the DNA matches it firmly. Rows give clone size only sometimes, using once, few, many, or a class for an expanded clone.

size: NA
J: TRBJ1-1
V: TRBV27
D: NA
DNA: TGTGCCAGCAGTCCCGGACGGGGCACTGAAGCTTTCTTT
CDR3: CASSPGRGTEAFF

size: NA
J: TRBJ2-2
V: TRBV7-2
D: NA
DNA: TGTGCCAGCACCCTCGGGACCCGGTTCGGGGAGCTGTTTTTT
CDR3: CASTLGTRFGELFF

size: NA
J: TRBJ2-1
V: TRBV7-9
D: NA
DNA: TGTGCCAGCAGTCCCAGCGGACTTCCCTACAATGAGCAGTTCTTC
CDR3: CASSPSGLPYNEQFF

size: NA
J: TRBJ1-1
V: TRBV18
D: NA
DNA: TGTGCCAGCTCACAGGCAGCCCCCAATTCTGTCGTGAACACTGAAGCTTTCTTT
CDR3: CASSQAAPNSVVNTEAFF

size: NA
J: TRBJ1-1
V: TRBV2
D: NA
DNA: TGTGCCAGCCGTCGGGGGAACACTGAAGCTTTCTTT
CDR3: CASRRGNTEAFF

size: NA
J: TRBJ1-5
V: TRBV27
D: NA
DNA: TGTGCCAGCAGTTTAGGGAGAGGGAATCAGCCCCAGCATTTT
CDR3: CASSLGRGNQPQHF

size: NA
J: TRBJ1-2
V: TRBV7-9
D: TRBD1
DNA: TGTGCCAGCAGCCCAACAGGGGTTAGCGGCTACACCTTC
CDR3: CASSPTGVSGYTF

size: NA
J: TRBJ2-7
V: TRBV10-3
D: NA
DNA: TGTGCCATCAGCGGACAGTCCTACGAGCAGTACTTC
CDR3: CAISGQSYEQYF

size: NA
J: TRBJ2-4
V: TRBV12-5
D: NA
DNA: TGTGCTAGTGGTTTGGCACGGACGGGGCCCAAAAACATTCAGTACTTC
CDR3: CASGLARTGPKNIQYF

size: NA
J: TRBJ2-2
V: TRBV5-4
D: NA
DNA: TGTGCCAGCAGCTTGAGCTCCCCCGGGGAGCTGTTTTTT
CDR3: CASSLSSPGELFF

size: NA
J: TRBJ1-6
V: TRBV5-6
D: NA
DNA: TGTGCCAGCAGCGAGGGCCCTCGATATGATTCACCCCTCCACTTT
CDR3: CASSEGPRYDSPLHF

size: NA
J: TRBJ2-5
V: TRBV5-4
D: TRBD2
DNA: TGTGCCAGCAGCTTGGGTGGTAGCGGGGTTTCGGGAGAGACCCAGTACTTC
CDR3: CASSLGGSGVSGETQYF

size: NA
J: TRBJ1-2
V: TRBV7-9
D: NA
DNA: TGTGCCAGCAGCTTAGCCGATAACTATGGCTACACCTTC
CDR3: CASSLADNYGYTF

size: few
J: TRBJ2-4
V: TRBV4-2
D: NA
DNA: TGTGCCAGCAGCCAAGATTCAGGAGCAGGGACCAAAAACATTCAGTACTTC
CDR3: CASSQDSGAGTKNIQYF

size: NA
J: TRBJ1-1
V: TRBV5-1
D: NA
DNA: TGCGCCAGCTTAGGTGGGCAGGGTGACACTGAAGCTTTCTTT
CDR3: CASLGGQGDTEAFF

size: NA
J: TRBJ2-2
V: TRBV7-8
D: NA
DNA: TGTGCCAGCAGCGCGTTGAGGGGAAGGGGCCCCACCGGGGAGCTGTTTTTT
CDR3: CASSALRGRGPTGELFF

size: NA
J: TRBJ2-2
V: TRBV25-1
D: NA
DNA: TGTGCCAGCAGTGACCCGCGACAGAACACCGGGGAGCTGTTTTTT
CDR3: CASSDPRQNTGELFF

size: medium-sized
J: TRBJ1-6
V: TRBV7-6
D: TRBD1
DNA: TGTGCCAGCAGCTCGGACAGGGGGCTTTCACCCCTCCACTTT
CDR3: CASSSDRGLSPLHF

size: NA
J: TRBJ2-7
V: TRBV10-3
D: NA
DNA: TGTGCCATCAGAGCTTCGGTGGGGCAGGGGGGGAACTACGAGCAGTACTTC
CDR3: CAIRASVGQGGNYEQYF

size: once
J: TRBJ1-2
V: TRBV27
D: NA
DNA: TGTGCCAGCAGCACGGGGACGGAGAACTATGGCTACACCTTC
CDR3: CASSTGTENYGYTF

size: many
J: TRBJ2-2
V: TRBV7-9
D: NA
DNA: TGTGCCAGCAGCTTAGACACCGCGAACACCGGGGAGCTGTTTTTT
CDR3: CASSLDTANTGELFF

size: NA
J: TRBJ2-3
V: TRBV5-5
D: NA
DNA: TGTGCCAGCAGCTTGGGGGGGAGCACAGATACGCAGTATTTT
CDR3: CASSLGGSTDTQYF

size: NA
J: TRBJ2-1
V: TRBV5-4
D: NA
DNA: TGTGCCAGCAGGGGAACCTACAATGAGCAGTTCTTC
CDR3: CASRGTYNEQFF

size: once
J: TRBJ1-2
V: TRBV6-6
D: NA
DNA: TGTGCCGTACGCGTGTTGGACTATGGCTACACCTTC
CDR3: CAVRVLDYGYTF

size: NA
J: TRBJ2-3
V: TRBV7-9
D: NA
DNA: TGTGCCAGCAGCTCCGTCAGTCTTAGCACAGATACGCAGTATTTT
CDR3: CASSSVSLSTDTQYF

size: NA
J: TRBJ1-1
V: TRBV10-1
D: NA
DNA: TGCGCCAGCAGTGCGGGTGAGACTGAAGCTTTCTTT
CDR3: CASSAGETEAFF

size: NA
J: TRBJ2-3
V: TRBV7-6
D: NA
DNA: TGTGCCAGCAGCTTAGTTCAGGCGGGAAGCACAGATACGCAGTATTTT
CDR3: CASSLVQAGSTDTQYF